The next 21 T cell receptor beta chains were all read from a single sample in a study of shared clonotypes between healthy human individuals. Repertoires were generated with immunoSEQ multiplex PCR, while TCRdb's copy carries only in-frame clones and drops some. The sample lists some 500,000 clones; 90% to 96% were seen once. The sample taken for sequencing was naive CD4+ T cells sorted from blood. Subset specified: CD45RA+ positively selected. Receptors were obtained from a woman aged 25 to 39 in good health.

A remark on this clone: Relative to the germline gene, one junction end is altered; a read error may explain this. The chain carries TRBV10-3 and TRBJ2-7; D is uncertain. This CDR3 is built from 15 residues. Germline CDR1 is ENHRY and CDR2 is SYGVKD. The CDR3, as DNA: TGTGCCAGCAGTTTAAACCCCCCGAACTCCTACGAGCAGTACTTC. This sequence encodes CASSLNPPNSYEQYF.

The rearrangement links TRBV11-2 to TRBJ1-2; D is ambiguous. Germline values: CDR1 SGHAT, CDR2 FQNNGV. V was pared by 7 bases and J by 3 bases, with 9 bases between. The CDR3 runs 12 residues. CDR3 sequence: CASILRDYGYTF. The CDR3 nucleotides are TGTGCCAGCATCCTGCGGGACTATGGCTACACCTTC.

This clone was seen once. The CDR3 loop is CASSPGWRANPNEQFF. CDR3 sequence (DNA): TGTGCCAGCAGCCCTGGTTGGCGGGCCAACCCGAATGAGCAGTTCTTC. The V and J genes are TRBV11-2 and TRBJ2-1; D might be TRBD2 (5 bases). V gave up 5 bases and J gave up 7 bases, with 21 bases separating them. From germline, CDR1 is SGHAT and CDR2 FQNNGV. CDR3 length: 16 residues.

J is TRBJ2-2 and V is TRBV19; D gene ambiguous. V was clipped by 5 bases and J by 6 bases, with 16 bases between them. The CDR3 is 15 amino acids. Germline V lookup: CDR1 LNHDA, CDR2 SQIVND (reference sequence). The chain's CDR3 is CASSVSQQWAGELFF. The CDR3 nucleotides read TGTGCCAGTAGTGTCTCCCAACAGTGGGCCGGGGAGCTGTTTTTT.

This rearrangement joins TRBV18 to TRBJ2-7; D not resolved. Germline CDR1 is KGHSH and CDR2 is LQKENI. The CDR3 sequence is 14 residues long. V shed 2 bases and J shed 3 bases, with 11 bases lying between them. The CDR3 region is CASSPSYQNYEQYF. CDR3 bases: TGTGCCAGCTCACCATCGTATCAAAACTACGAGCAGTACTTC.

The CDR3 bases are TGTGCCAGCAATTATGGGAGTAGGGAATATGGCTACACCTTC. It translates to CASNYGSREYGYTF. The V gene is TRBV2, the J gene TRBJ1-2; D unresolved. The germline CDR1 and CDR2 sequences are SNHLY and FYNNEI. This CDR3 is 14 amino acids long. Trimming left V 7 bases short and J 5 bases short, with 17 bases between.

This chain uses TRBV19 with TRBJ1-2; 9 nucleotides agree with TRBD1. Germline CDR1 LNHDA, CDR2 SQIVND (reference sequence). The CDR3 runs 13 residues. V shed 7 bases, J shed 8 bases, and the junction held 8 bases outside the gene matches. The CDR3 coding sequence is TGTGCCAGTAACCCCCGGGACAGGGAGGGCTACACCTTC. This codes for CASNPRDREGYTF.

The chain combines TRBV6-1 with TRBJ1-6, with D uncertain. Germline V gene data show CDR1 as MNHNS and CDR2 as SASEGT. Trimming left V 4 bases short and J 2 bases short, with 12 bases between. This CDR3 is 16 amino acids long. The CDR3 nucleotides are TGTGCCAGCAGTGTGGGAGGGCGAACCTATAATTCACCCCTCCACTTT. Protein sequence: CASSVGGRTYNSPLHF.

The CDR3 DNA reads TGTGCCAGCAGCTTGCCCACAGGAACGGGAAAACTGTTTTTT. This gives the protein CASSLPTGTGKLFF. V usage is TRBV11-2 and J usage is TRBJ1-4, with D possibly TRBD1 on 5 matching bases. Per germline, CDR1 SGHAT and CDR2 FQNNGV. V was cut by 3 bases and J by 10 bases, with 15 bases left in between. The CDR3 contains 14 residues.

The CDR3 DNA sequence: TGTGCCAGCAGCGCACCTCCAGGGGTCTTGGGGGATGAGCAGTTCTTC. Its translation is CASSAPPGVLGDEQFF. The chain employs TRBV9 and TRBJ2-1; a possible D gene is TRBD1 (6 bases). Trimming shortened V by 3 bases and J by 8 bases, and 21 bases separated the two germline ends. Germline V gene data show CDR1 as SGDLS and CDR2 as YYNGEE. This CDR3 is built from 16 residues.

The V gene is TRBV11-2, the J gene TRBJ2-7, with D possibly matching TRBD2 (5 bases). This CDR3 has 14 residues. The germline V gene encodes CDR1 SGHAT and CDR2 FQNNGV. V was trimmed by 5 bases and J by 6 bases, leaving 17 bases between them. The CDR3 reads CASSPSQPMSEQYF. The CDR3 DNA reads TGTGCCAGCAGCCCTAGCCAACCGATGAGCGAGCAGTACTTC.

This clone was recorded only once. This chain uses TRBV27 with TRBJ2-7; tentatively, D is TRBD2 (5 bases). Germline assignment: CDR1 MNHEY and CDR2 SMNVEV (reference sequence). The germline V and J ends were trimmed by 5 bases and 2 bases, with 16 bases remaining between them. The CDR3 is 15 residues long. DNA of the CDR3: TGTGCCAGCAGTGCGCGCCGGGGATCCACCTACGAGCAGTACTTC. Protein product: CASSARRGSTYEQYF.

The chain carries TRBV11-2 and TRBJ2-1, with 8 bases lining up with TRBD2. This CDR3 is 19 amino acids long. Trimming cost V 1 base and J 3 bases; bases outside gene matches: 14. CDR1 and CDR2 from the germline V gene are SGHAT and FQNNGV. The CDR3 loop is CASSLGLTAGGTHYNEQFF. CDR3 DNA: TGTGCCAGCAGCTTAGGGCTCACGGCGGGAGGAACCCACTACAATGAGCAGTTCTTC.

The chain combines TRBV7-8 with TRBJ2-7; D ambiguous. CDR1 is SGHVS, CDR2 FQNEAQ, per germline. Trimming cost V 2 bases and J 3 bases, with 11 bases left between them. The CDR3 is 14 amino acids. CDR3 bases: TGTGCCAGCAGCTTATTCCGCGTTGGCTACGAGCAGTACTTC. Amino acids: CASSLFRVGYEQYF. Filled out from reference TRBV7-8 and TRBJ2-7, the complete variable domain reads GAGVSQSPRYKVAKRGQDVALRCDPISGHVSLFWYQQALGQGPEFLTYFQNEAQLDKSGLPSDRFFAERPEGSVSTLKIQRTQQEDSAVYLCASSLFRVGYEQYFGPGTRLTVT.

This chain joins TRBV6-5 and TRBJ2-7; D is unresolved. The CDR3 runs 14 residues. The germline V gene has CDR1 MNHEY and CDR2 SVGAGI. Trimming left V 2 bases short and J 1 base short, with 9 bases between. CDR3 in amino acids: CASSYPADSYEQYF. The CDR3 region has the DNA TGTGCCAGCAGTTACCCAGCAGATTCCTACGAGCAGTACTTC.

V is TRBV28 and J is TRBJ2-7; D is possibly TRBD2 (5 bases). Trimming removed 3 bases at V and 3 bases at J, with 9 bases between. The length of the CDR3 is 13 residues. Per the germline V gene, CDR1 is MDHEN and CDR2 is SYDVKM. The CDR3 DNA follows: TGTGCCAGCAGTTTTGTAGCGCGCTACGAGCAGTACTTC. Translating it yields CASSFVARYEQYF.

The chain has TRBV6-1 and TRBJ2-5; tentatively, D is TRBD1 or TRBD2 (6 bases each). Gene TRBJ2-7 matches the end of the DNA better, so the J call may be wrong. This CDR3 spans 12 amino acids. Germline V gives CDR1 MNHNS, CDR2 SASEGT. The CDR3 nucleotides are TGTGCCAGCAAAGGGGGGAGTTACGAGCAGTACTTC. It yields the protein CASKGGSYEQYF.

This clone was observed a few times. This chain uses TRBV25-1 with TRBJ1-5; maybe TRBD1 (5 bases). This CDR3 is 15 amino acids long. Trimming pared 3 bases from V and 7 bases from J, leaving 16 bases between. Germline-derived CDR1 and CDR2 are MGHDK and SYGVNS. The CDR3 protein is CASSEGLGWDQPQHF. Written as DNA, the CDR3 is TGTGCCAGCAGTGAGGGTCTGGGATGGGACCAGCCCCAGCATTTT.

The V call is TRBV4-2, the J call TRBJ2-7; D might be TRBD2 (5 bases). The CDR3 runs to 11 residues. V was cut by 5 bases and J by 7 bases, with 9 bases left in between. Germline-derived CDR1 and CDR2 are LGHNA and YNFKEQ. This CDR3 is CASSWSGEQYF. The CDR3 nucleotides are TGTGCCAGCAGCTGGTCGGGGGAGCAGTACTTC.

On this clone itself: Other DNA sequences in this sample translate to the same CDR3. J is TRBJ2-5 and V is TRBV28; TRBD1 might be the D (6 bases). The CDR3 totals 12 residues. Germline V gives CDR1 MDHEN, CDR2 SYDVKM. The ends were cut back, 3 bases at V and 5 bases at J, with 7 bases in the middle. CDR3 DNA sequence: TGTGCCAGCAGTTTGAGGGGGGAGACCCAGTACTTC. It encodes CASSLRGETQYF. Looking up the rest from reference TRBV28 and TRBJ2-5 gives the full variable domain: DVKVTQSSRYLVKRTGEKVFLECVQDMDHENMFWYRQDPGLGLRLIYFSYDVKMKEKGDIPEGYSVSREKKERFSLILESASTNQTSMYLCASSLRGETQYFGPGTRLLVL.

The V gene is TRBV28, the J gene TRBJ2-5; 10 bases agree with TRBD2. Germline V CDR1 and CDR2: MDHEN, SYDVKM. CDR3 length: 16 residues. Germline trimming cut 4 bases from V and 7 bases from J; bases unmatched to any gene: 12. The CDR3 sequence: CASSSQTSGQRGTQYF. CDR3 in DNA: TGTGCCAGCAGTTCTCAGACTAGCGGGCAACGGGGGACCCAGTACTTC.